The 21 T cell receptor beta chains given below trace back to one sample, sequenced in a study of T cells after yellow fever vaccination. MiXCR was run by TCRdb on the 5' RACE reads, yielding one entry per CDR3 protein. The sample has 200,000 to 300,000 distinct CDR3 sequences, 3.6% seen once; the top ten hold around 19%. This specimen consisted of PBMCs, obtained 15 days after the yellow fever booster vaccination. These receptors were obtained from a man aged 18 to 29 who received the YFV17D yellow fever vaccine.

This clonotype was counted many times. The V call is TRBV5-6, the J call TRBJ1-6; D is perhaps TRBD1 (5 bases). The CDR3 covers 15 residues. Trimming took off 0 bases at V and 8 bases at J, with 12 bases between the two ends. CDR1 is SGHDT, CDR2 YYEEEE, per germline. CDR3 sequence: CASSLAGREDSPLHF. The CDR3 DNA sequence: TGTGCCAGCAGCTTGGCCGGCAGGGAGGATTCACCCCTCCACTTT.

V and J are TRBV5-1 and TRBJ2-3; 7 bases match TRBD2. The ends lost 3 bases at V and 4 bases at J; junction bases unmatched: 11. Germline V gene sequence: CDR1 SGHRS, CDR2 YFSETQ. This CDR3 spans 16 amino acids. CDR3 sequence reads: CASSYTSAGVPDTQYF. The DNA for the CDR3 is TGCGCCAGCAGCTATACTAGTGCGGGAGTTCCAGATACGCAGTATTTT.

The sample holds many counts of this clonotype. The chain couples TRBV7-9 to TRBJ2-7, with D hard to call. V was cut by 3 bases and J by 9 bases, with 15 bases left in between. The germline V gene encodes CDR1 SEHNR and CDR2 FQNEAQ (reference sequence). This CDR3 is built from 13 residues. The CDR3 DNA reads as TGTGCCAGCAGCTTCGCCTTTTCGTTCGGGCAGTACTTC. Translation gives CASSFAFSFGQYF.

This clonotype was recorded many times. This chain uses TRBV12-3 or TRBV12-4 with TRBJ2-7, with 8 bases aligning to TRBD2. The trim removed 4 bases at V and 4 bases at J, leaving 9 bases unmatched. This CDR3 has 15 amino acids. The CDR3 bases are TGTGCCAGCAGTTCATCCGGGACTAGGGTGTACGAGCAGTACTTC. Its translation: CASSSSGTRVYEQYF.

Many counts were recorded for this clonotype. This sequence joins TRBV29-1 and TRBJ2-5, with 8 bases identical to TRBD1. Unmatched junction bases numbered 14, after V lost 8 bases and J lost 3 bases. Per the germline V gene, CDR1 is SQVTM and CDR2 is ANQGSEA. The CDR3 runs to 15 residues. The CDR3 DNA reads TGCAGCTTCGAGGGGCAGGACAGGGCAAAAGAGACCCAGTACTTC. It specifies CSFEGQDRAKETQYF.

The chain couples TRBV7-2 to TRBJ1-5; D uncertain. Germline V gives CDR1 SGHTA, CDR2 FQGNSA. This CDR3 comprises 14 residues. Between the trimmed V and J ends, which lost 4 bases and 0 bases, there was a span of 7 bases. The CDR3 sequence: CASSSRSSNQPQHF. DNA for the CDR3: TGTGCCAGCAGCTCACGAAGTAGCAATCAGCCCCAGCATTTT.

Many counts were recorded for this clonotype. This rearrangement joins TRBV7-9 to TRBJ2-5; possible D gene TRBD1, 7 bases. In germline, CDR1 is SEHNR, CDR2 FQNEAQ (reference sequence). V was clipped by 3 bases and J by 3 bases, with 17 bases between them. CDR3 length: 16 amino acids. The CDR3 spells CASSFGGGDREETQYF. The CDR3 bases are TGTGCCAGCAGCTTTGGCGGCGGGGACAGAGAAGAGACCCAGTACTTC. The variable domain in full, with the rest retrieved from reference TRBV7-9 and TRBJ2-5, is DTGVSQNPRHKITKRGQNVTFRCDPISEHNRLYWYRQTLGQGPEFLTYFQNEAQLEKSRLLSDRFSAERPKGSFSTLEIQRTEQGDSAMYLCASSFGGGDREETQYFGPGTRLLVL.

The chain uses TRBV30 and TRBJ2-6; 10 bases map to TRBD1. The ends lost 4 bases at V and 0 bases at J; junction bases unmatched: 6. Germline V gene lookup returns CDR1 GTSNPN and CDR2 SVGIG (reference sequence). The CDR3 has 17 amino acids. The CDR3, as DNA: TGTGCCTGGACCCGGGGACAGGGGAGCTCTGGGGCCAACGTCCTGACTTTC. It translates to CAWTRGQGSSGANVLTF. The full variable domain, with the rest looked up from reference TRBV30 and TRBJ2-6, is SQTIHQWPATLVQPVGSPLSLECTVEGTSNPNLYWYRQAAGRGLQLLFYSVGIGQISSEVPQNLSASRPQDRQFILSSKKLLLSDSGFYLCAWTRGQGSSGANVLTFGAGSRLTVL.

This clonotype was recorded at least ten times. J is TRBJ1-1 and V is TRBV2; possibly TRBD1 for D (6 bases). This CDR3 has 14 amino acids. Germline CDR1 is SNHLY and CDR2 is FYNNEI. V gave up 8 bases and J gave up 5 bases, with 18 bases separating them. The CDR3 sequence is CASAIGHRATEAFF. In DNA form, the CDR3 reads TGTGCCAGCGCCATCGGACACAGGGCGACTGAAGCTTTCTTT.

In its sample, this clonotype was seen many times. This rearrangement joins TRBV5-1 to TRBJ2-7; D is ambiguous. Trimming took off 0 bases at V and 0 bases at J, with 10 bases between the two ends. Per the germline V gene, CDR1 is SGHRS and CDR2 is YFSETQ. The CDR3 spans 15 residues. CDR3 DNA sequence: TGCGCCAGCAGCTTGGCCTGGCTGGACTCCTACGAGCAGTACTTC. Protein: CASSLAWLDSYEQYF.

This clonotype was detected many times. The chain joins TRBV2 to TRBJ2-3, with D tentatively TRBD1 or TRBD2 (5 bases each). The germline V gene encodes CDR1 SNHLY and CDR2 FYNNEI. V was clipped by 6 bases and J by 2 bases, with 15 bases between them. The length of the CDR3 is 15 residues. The CDR3 here is CASRALEGNTDTQYF. In DNA form, the CDR3 reads TGTGCCAGCAGAGCCCTCGAGGGGAACACAGATACGCAGTATTTT.

This clonotype was recorded many times. The J gene is TRBJ1-2, the V gene TRBV20-1; perhaps TRBD1 as D (5 bases). Looked up from germline, CDR1 is DFQATT and CDR2 is SNEGSKA (reference sequence). Trimming shortened V by 3 bases and J by 0 bases, and 14 bases separated the two germline ends. The CDR3 loop spans 15 amino acids. For the CDR3, the DNA is TGCAGTGCTAGCCAGACAGAGACGGCTAACTATGGCTACACCTTC. It specifies CSASQTETANYGYTF.

At least ten counts were recorded for this clonotype. The V gene is TRBV13, the J gene TRBJ2-7; D unresolved. V shed 0 bases and J shed 4 bases, with 16 bases lying between them. This CDR3 contains 16 residues. Germline V gives CDR1 PRHDT, CDR2 FYEKMQ (reference sequence). CDR3 protein: CASSLGELRGKYEQYV. The CDR3 bases are TGTGCCAGCAGCTTAGGAGAATTGCGAGGCAAGTACGAGCAGTACGTC.

This clonotype has at least ten counts. The chain links TRBV6-2 or TRBV6-3 to TRBJ1-5, with 8 bases aligning to TRBD1. V gave up 6 bases and J gave up 3 bases; unmatched junction bases: 7. This CDR3 spans 15 amino acids. CDR1 and CDR2 (germline): MNHEY, SVGEGT. The CDR3 DNA is TGTGCCAGCAGATTACTACAGGGGGTCAATCAGCCCCAGCATTTT. Translation: CASRLLQGVNQPQHF.

This clonotype was seen at least ten times. J is TRBJ1-1 and V is TRBV5-1, with D uncertain. Per the germline V gene, CDR1 is SGHRS and CDR2 is YFSETQ. This CDR3 is 17 amino acids long. Trimming stripped 0 bases from V and 1 base from J, with 16 bases between. CDR3 sequence: CASSLVPQATGNTEAFF. In nucleotides, the CDR3 is TGCGCCAGCAGCTTGGTCCCCCAGGCCACTGGGAACACTGAAGCTTTCTTT.

This clonotype appeared many times. The V gene is TRBV5-4, the J gene TRBJ1-2; D remains unclear. V was trimmed by 0 bases and J by 4 bases, leaving 13 bases between them. Germline V gene data show CDR1 as SGHNT and CDR2 as YYREEE (reference sequence). This CDR3 is 15 amino acids long. Written as DNA, the CDR3 is TGTGCCAGCAGCTTGGGGAACGGCCGATTCTATGGCTACACCTTC. As protein: CASSLGNGRFYGYTF.

This clonotype was detected ten times or more. The genes are TRBV10-3 and TRBJ2-3, with 7 bases identical to TRBD2. With 11 bases clipped from V and 0 bases from J, the junction kept 8 bases outside the gene matches. This CDR3 contains 14 residues. The germline gives CDR1 ENHRY, CDR2 SYGVKD. The CDR3 nucleotides read TGTGCCGTCCGCAACGGGGGGAGCACAGATACGCAGTATTTT. Protein product: CAVRNGGSTDTQYF.

In its sample, this clonotype was seen many times. The rearrangement links TRBV5-1 to TRBJ2-1; D might be TRBD2 (5 bases). The ends were cut back, 4 bases at V and 8 bases at J, with 16 bases in the middle. The CDR3 loop spans 14 amino acids. Germline CDR1 reads SGHRS; CDR2 reads YFSETQ. CDR3 loop: CASSPDEGRDEQFF. The CDR3 DNA is TGCGCCAGCAGCCCCGATGAGGGCCGGGATGAGCAGTTCTTC. Drawing the rest from reference TRBV5-1 and TRBJ2-1, the complete variable domain is KAGVTQTPRYLIKTRGQQVTLSCSPISGHRSVSWYQQTPGQGLQFLFEYFSETQRNKGNFPGRFSGRQFSNSRSEMNVSTLELGDSALYLCASSPDEGRDEQFFGPGTRLTVL.

This clonotype was counted ten times or more. The chain joins TRBV12-3 or TRBV12-4 to TRBJ1-2; the D is unclear. V lost 3 bases and J 7 bases, leaving 21 bases between the germline ends. This CDR3 comprises 16 residues. The CDR3 DNA follows: TGTGCCAGCAGTTTTAGTTCCCTGAGTCCCCGGCGTGGCTACACCTTC. This translates into CASSFSSLSPRRGYTF.

This clonotype was picked up many times. J is TRBJ2-7 and V is TRBV18; tentatively, D is TRBD2 (6 bases). CDR3 size: 14 residues. Looked up from germline, CDR1 is KGHSH and CDR2 is LQKENI. V lost 0 bases, J lost 3 bases, and 9 bases lay in between. The DNA of the CDR3 is TGTGCCAGCTCACCACCGCCCGGGGGCTACGAGCAGTACTTC. The encoded protein is CASSPPPGGYEQYF.

This chain connects TRBV3-1 to TRBJ1-5; D not certain. The CDR3 runs to 12 residues. The germline gives CDR1 LGHDT, CDR2 YNNKEL (reference sequence). With 1 base removed from V and 6 bases from J, the gap between germline ends came to 4 bases. The CDR3 loop reads CASSQASQPQHF. Written as DNA, the CDR3 is TGTGCCAGCAGCCAAGCCAGTCAGCCCCAGCATTTT.